Below, 11 T cell receptor beta chains from the same sample are listed, as sequenced in a study of T cells after yellow fever vaccination. TCRdb used MiXCR to reprocess the 5' RACE reads, holding one entry per CDR3 protein. This table has around 250,000 distinct CDR3 sequences, over 4.5% appearing once. This material consisted of CD4+ T cells sorted from PBMCs, taken on the day of the yellow fever booster vaccination. The receptor source for this set is a man aged 18 to 30 who received the YFV17D yellow fever vaccine.

The chain has TRBV9 and TRBJ2-7; the D gene could be TRBD1 or TRBD2 (5 bases each). Germline CDR1 and CDR2: SGDLS and YYNGEE. The germline V and J ends were trimmed by 4 bases and 0 bases, with 14 bases remaining between them. This CDR3 region has 15 residues. In DNA form, the CDR3 reads TGTGCCAGCAGCCCCGGGGCCGCGGGCTCCTACGAGCAGTACTTC. Translated: CASSPGAAGSYEQYF. Full variable domain (remainder filled in from reference TRBV9 and TRBJ2-7): DSGVTQTPKHLITATGQRVTLRCSPRSGDLSVYWYQQSLDQGLQFLIQYYNGEERAKGNILERFSAQQFPDLHSELNLSSLELGDSALYFCASSPGAAGSYEQYFGPGTRLTVT.

This clonotype occurred many times. The chain employs TRBV6-1 and TRBJ2-6; either TRBD1 or TRBD2 may fit D (5 bases each). The CDR3 spans 16 residues. Trimming left V 5 bases short and J 3 bases short, with 14 bases between. Germline V lookup: CDR1 MNHNS, CDR2 SASEGT. The CDR3 coding sequence is TGTGCCAGCAGTTCCGGGACCGCCTATGGGGCCAACGTCCTGACTTTC. It specifies CASSSGTAYGANVLTF.

This clonotype turned up a few times. This chain connects TRBV12-3 or TRBV12-4 to TRBJ2-5, with 13 bases identical to TRBD2. V was pared by 2 bases and J by 6 bases, with 3 bases of the junction left unmatched. The CDR3 runs to 15 residues. In nucleotides, the CDR3 is TGTGCCAGCAGTTTAACTAGCGGGGGGGCGCAGACCCAGTACTTC. Its translation: CASSLTSGGAQTQYF.

There are a few counts of this clonotype. The chain carries TRBV6-6 and TRBJ1-1; 8 nucleotides align to TRBD1. The ends lost 4 bases at V and 10 bases at J; junction bases unmatched: 5. The CDR3 runs 12 residues. Germline values: CDR1 MNHNY, CDR2 SVGAGI (reference sequence). The CDR3 sequence is CASSSPTGGAFF. CDR3 DNA: TGTGCCAGCAGTTCCCCAACAGGGGGAGCTTTCTTT.

In its sample, this clonotype was seen a few times. This chain joins TRBV6-5 and TRBJ2-1; perhaps D is TRBD1 or TRBD2 (6 bases each). Germline lookup yields CDR1 MNHEY and CDR2 SVGAGI. Trimming stripped 8 bases from V and 4 bases from J, with 12 bases between. CDR3 length: 13 residues. CDR3 sequence: CASGGPRYNEQFF. The CDR3 DNA reads TGTGCCAGCGGGGGGCCCCGATACAATGAGCAGTTCTTC.

This chain uses TRBV7-3 with TRBJ2-3; TRBD1 aligns across 8 bases. From germline, CDR1 is SGHTA and CDR2 FQGTGA. The CDR3 is 15 residues long. The V segment lost 5 bases and the J segment 4 bases; nucleotides outside the gene matches: 8. This CDR3 reads CASSQDRGRADTQYF. As DNA, the CDR3 is TGTGCCAGCAGCCAAGACAGGGGTCGGGCAGATACGCAGTATTTT.

This chain uses TRBV4-2 with TRBJ2-3, with 14 positions matching TRBD2. The trim removed 0 bases at V and 8 bases at J, leaving 13 bases unmatched. The CDR3 has 19 residues. Germline V CDR1 and CDR2: LGHNA, YNFKEQ. In DNA, the CDR3 is TGTGCCAGCAGCCAAGATTCCCCCCGGACTAGCGGGGGGAGGCCTACGCAGTATTTT. Translating gives CASSQDSPRTSGGRPTQYF.

There are many counts of this clonotype. The V call is TRBV4-1, the J call TRBJ1-2, with D unclear. The CDR3 totals 15 residues. Trimming cost V 2 bases and J 3 bases, with 13 bases left between them. From germline, CDR1 is MGHRA and CDR2 YSYEKL. DNA for the CDR3: TGCGCCAGCAGCCAAAGCCCCTCGGGGTACTATGGCTACACCTTC. This sequence encodes CASSQSPSGYYGYTF.

Only a few counts were recorded for this clonotype. The V gene is TRBV27, the J gene TRBJ2-5, with TRBD2 matching over 8 bases. Germline-derived CDR1 and CDR2 are MNHEY and SMNVEV (reference sequence). J gave up 7 bases and V 4 bases, and 14 bases lay outside the gene matches. The CDR3 has 16 amino acids. The CDR3 loop is CASSWGLPRRGGTQYF. In nucleotides, the CDR3 is TGTGCCAGCAGTTGGGGCCTCCCCCGTCGGGGGGGGACCCAGTACTTC.

This clonotype appeared a few times. The chain employs TRBV5-4 and TRBJ2-5; D is undetermined. Trimming removed 4 bases at V and 2 bases at J, with 15 bases between. Germline CDR1 and CDR2: SGHNT and YYREEE (reference sequence). The CDR3 is 15 residues long. The CDR3 region is CASSTRNAAQETQYF. The CDR3 DNA sequence: TGTGCCAGCAGCACCCGAAATGCGGCACAAGAGACCCAGTACTTC.

A few counts support this clonotype. The chain uses TRBV5-1 and TRBJ1-5, with D tentatively TRBD1 (5 bases). With 1 base removed from V and 5 bases from J, the gap between germline ends came to 37 bases. Looked up from germline, CDR1 is SGHRS and CDR2 is YFSETQ. This CDR3 has 23 amino acids. The CDR3 DNA sequence: TGCGCCAGCAGCTTGTGCTGGCAGCCCTCTACCTGGTGGGGGGTTTGGTTGCATCAGCCCCAGCATTTT. It yields the protein CASSLCWQPSTWWGVWLHQPQHF.